A single sample gave rise to the 20 T cell receptor beta chains below, sequenced in a study of Ad26.COV2.S vaccination and SARS-CoV-2 variants. Repertoires were generated with immunoSEQ multiplex PCR, while TCRdb's copy carries only in-frame clones and drops some. The sample lists around 300,000 clones, 75% to 90% occurring once. The treatment: roughly 19 received Ad26.COV2.S at low or high dose, single or two shots; 5 received placebo; per-sample allocation not given. Sampling took place 63 days after the first vaccine or placebo injection. The specimen comprised peripheral blood, sampled in a trial of Ad26.COV2.S vaccine versus placebo. These receptors were taken from a person aged 18-60 years who received the Ad26.COV2.S COVID-19 vaccine or a placebo.

This rearrangement joins TRBV5-1 to TRBJ2-7, with D possibly matching TRBD1 (5 bases). The CDR3 runs 15 residues. Per germline, CDR1 SGHRS and CDR2 YFSETQ. Trimming left V 4 bases short and J 0 bases short, with 14 bases between. Written as DNA, the CDR3 is TGCGCCAGCAGCCCCGACAGTACCAGCTCCTACGAGCAGTACTTC. As protein: CASSPDSTSSYEQYF.

The genes are TRBV28 and TRBJ1-2; D is uncertain. Germline V gene lookup returns CDR1 MDHEN and CDR2 SYDVKM. This CDR3 is 18 amino acids long. Trimming left V 7 bases short and J 5 bases short, with 29 bases between. The DNA of the CDR3 is TGTGCCAGCAAATCCCTAGGGTGGTCGCCGAACCCAAAGTATGGCTACACCTTC. It is translated as CASKSLGWSPNPKYGYTF.

In DNA form, the CDR3 reads TGTGCCAGCACCCGGACAGTCTATGGCTACACCTTC. Translating gives CASTRTVYGYTF. The chain joins TRBV5-6 to TRBJ1-2; a possible D gene is TRBD1 (6 bases). The CDR3 covers 12 residues. Germline V gene sequence: CDR1 SGHDT, CDR2 YYEEEE. V lost 6 bases and J 4 bases, leaving 10 bases between the germline ends.

The genes are TRBV7-2 and TRBJ2-1, with 8 bases aligning to TRBD2. In germline, CDR1 is SGHTA, CDR2 FQGNSA. This CDR3 spans 16 amino acids. With 5 bases clipped from V and 3 bases from J, the junction kept 9 bases outside the gene matches. The CDR3, as DNA: TGTGCCAGCAGCCTCGGCGGGGCGGGAGGCTACAATGAGCAGTTCTTC. Translating gives CASSLGGAGGYNEQFF.

The genes are TRBV7-9 and TRBJ1-4; TRBD1 matches 8 bases. Trimming cost V 3 bases and J 7 bases; bases outside gene matches: 7. Germline V gives CDR1 SEHNR, CDR2 FQNEAQ (reference sequence). The CDR3 covers 15 residues. The CDR3 region is CASSLGQASGEKLFF. The CDR3 nucleotides are TGTGCCAGCAGCTTGGGACAGGCTTCGGGTGAAAAACTGTTTTTT.

The rearrangement links TRBV9 to TRBJ2-4, with unresolved D. This CDR3 region has 15 residues. Deletions cut 3 bases from V and 2 bases from J, with 12 bases between. Germline V CDR1 and CDR2: SGDLS, YYNGEE. The CDR3 reads CASSARTYTKNIQYF. CDR3 nucleotide sequence: TGTGCCAGCAGCGCAAGGACGTACACCAAAAACATTCAGTACTTC.

The chain carries TRBV9 and TRBJ2-2, with unresolved D. The germline gives CDR1 SGDLS, CDR2 YYNGEE. V shed 0 bases and J shed 3 bases, with 6 bases lying between them. CDR3 length: 14 amino acids. The CDR3 protein is CASSVVLDTGELFF. In nucleotides, the CDR3 is TGTGCCAGCAGCGTAGTTCTGGACACCGGGGAGCTGTTTTTT. Full variable domain (outside the CDR3, taken from reference TRBV9 and TRBJ2-2): DSGVTQTPKHLITATGQRVTLRCSPRSGDLSVYWYQQSLDQGLQFLIQYYNGEERAKGNILERFSAQQFPDLHSELNLSSLELGDSALYFCASSVVLDTGELFFGEGSRLTVL.

The V gene is TRBV6-2 or TRBV6-3, the J gene TRBJ1-1; D ambiguous. The V gene's germline CDR1 is MNHEY and CDR2 SVGEGT. This CDR3 region has 14 residues. V was cut by 5 bases and J by 3 bases, with 13 bases left in between. The CDR3 nucleotides are TGTGCCAGCAGTCCCGCCCGGGATCACACTGAAGCTTTCTTT. The encoded protein is CASSPARDHTEAFF.

This clone is a singleton in its sample. V usage is TRBV4-2 and J usage is TRBJ1-2, with unresolved D. The CDR3 runs to 17 residues. CDR1 LGHNA and CDR2 YNFKEQ come from the germline V gene. Trimming took off 1 base at V and 10 bases at J, with 25 bases between the two ends. CDR3: CASSQGRTAEILRVYTF. The CDR3 coding sequence is TGTGCCAGCAGCCAAGGTAGGACTGCCGAAATACTCCGGGTCTACACCTTC.

V gene TRBV4-1 combines with J gene TRBJ2-7; D is uncertain. Germline-derived CDR1 and CDR2 are MGHRA and YSYEKL. The CDR3 consists of 14 residues. The V end lost 1 base, the J end lost 4 bases, and 11 bases lay between the germline ends. The CDR3 DNA follows: TGCGCCAGCAGCCAAGTAATTGGGGATTACGAGCAGTACTTC. Protein: CASSQVIGDYEQYF.

V is TRBV19 and J is TRBJ1-2; D is possibly TRBD1 (5 bases). Trimming took 0 bases from V and 0 from J, leaving 8 bases between them. This CDR3 is 15 amino acids long. The germline CDR1 and CDR2 sequences are LNHDA and SQIVND (reference sequence). Here the CDR3 reads CASSIDQGTNYGYTF. CDR3 in DNA: TGTGCCAGTAGTATAGACCAGGGCACTAACTATGGCTACACCTTC.

This rearrangement joins TRBV7-2 to TRBJ2-7; 10 bases agree with TRBD2. V lost 3 bases and J lost 5; bases outside the gene matches: 7. The CDR3 loop spans 15 amino acids. CDR1 is SGHTA and CDR2 is FQGNSA in the germline V gene. CDR3 sequence: CASSFFPAGGNEQYF. The DNA of the CDR3 is TGTGCCAGCAGCTTTTTCCCAGCGGGAGGGAACGAGCAGTACTTC.

DNA of the CDR3: TGTGCCAGTAGTATAGATCCAAGGGTCATGGGTTTTGTTGGAAAACTGTTTTTT. Translating gives CASSIDPRVMGFVGKLFF. The chain employs TRBV19 and TRBJ1-4; D is undetermined. CDR1 and CDR2 from the germline V gene are LNHDA and SQIVND (reference sequence). This CDR3 contains 18 residues. V gave up 0 bases and J gave up 10 bases, with 24 bases separating them.

This clone was seen only a few times. The chain joins TRBV19 to TRBJ2-7; unclear D gene. Germline V gene sequence: CDR1 LNHDA, CDR2 SQIVND (reference sequence). Trimming took 5 bases from V and 1 from J, leaving 15 bases between them. CDR3 length: 15 amino acids. The CDR3 protein is CASSQWDASSYEQYF. The CDR3 DNA sequence: TGTGCCAGTAGTCAGTGGGATGCTAGTTCCTACGAGCAGTACTTC.

The rearrangement uses TRBV5-4 and TRBJ2-1, with TRBD2 matching over 10 bases. With V trimmed by 4 bases and J by 0 bases, 4 bases remained unmatched. The CDR3 has 16 amino acids. CDR1 is SGHNT and CDR2 is YYREEE in the germline V gene (reference sequence). As DNA, the CDR3 is TGTGCCAGCAGCGTCTCTAGCGGGAGCTCCTACAATGAGCAGTTCTTC. This gives the protein CASSVSSGSSYNEQFF.

The chain combines TRBV10-3 with TRBJ1-1; maybe TRBD1 (6 bases). Germline V gene sequence: CDR1 ENHRY, CDR2 SYGVKD. V was shortened by 5 bases and J by 4 bases, with 17 bases between the two germline ends. CDR3 length: 15 amino acids. CDR3 amino acids: CAISRSPGESTEAFF. CDR3 DNA: TGTGCCATCAGTCGATCCCCAGGGGAGAGCACTGAAGCTTTCTTT.

J is TRBJ2-5 and V is TRBV11-3; TRBD1 matches at 9 bases. Germline V gene sequence: CDR1 SGHNT, CDR2 YENEEA. V trimming: 5 bases; J trimming: 5 bases; junction bases outside the gene matches: 9. The CDR3 has 15 residues. The CDR3 reads CASSMTGDRAETQYF. In DNA, the CDR3 is TGTGCCAGCAGCATGACAGGGGACAGGGCTGAGACCCAGTACTTC.

This sequence joins TRBV4-3 and TRBJ1-2, with 7 nucleotides matching TRBD1. V lost 0 bases and J lost 7; bases outside the gene matches: 17. The V gene's germline CDR1 is LGHNA and CDR2 YSLEER. The CDR3 loop spans 18 amino acids. CDR3 in amino acids: CASSQDGSRTGRLGGYTF. As DNA, the CDR3 is TGCGCCAGCAGCCAAGATGGAAGTCGGACAGGCAGGTTGGGTGGCTACACCTTC.

The CDR3 region is CASNPTGQAREQYF. The CDR3 DNA reads as TGTGCCAGTAATCCGACAGGCCAAGCGAGGGAGCAGTACTTC. This chain connects TRBV10-3 to TRBJ2-7; perhaps TRBD1 as D (6 bases). Germline V gene lookup returns CDR1 ENHRY and CDR2 SYGVKD. The V end lost 10 bases, the J end lost 7 bases, and 23 bases lay between the germline ends. The CDR3 is 14 amino acids.

The V gene is TRBV21-1, the J gene TRBJ2-1; no check of the table's D call, TRBD2, against the DNA was made. TRBV21-1 is a known pseudogene. CDR3 length: 17 amino acids. CDR3 coding DNA: TGTGCCCGTTCATTCGGGCGGGTTCCTAGCTCCTACAATGAGCAGTTCTTC. Translating gives CARSFGRVPSSYNEQFF.